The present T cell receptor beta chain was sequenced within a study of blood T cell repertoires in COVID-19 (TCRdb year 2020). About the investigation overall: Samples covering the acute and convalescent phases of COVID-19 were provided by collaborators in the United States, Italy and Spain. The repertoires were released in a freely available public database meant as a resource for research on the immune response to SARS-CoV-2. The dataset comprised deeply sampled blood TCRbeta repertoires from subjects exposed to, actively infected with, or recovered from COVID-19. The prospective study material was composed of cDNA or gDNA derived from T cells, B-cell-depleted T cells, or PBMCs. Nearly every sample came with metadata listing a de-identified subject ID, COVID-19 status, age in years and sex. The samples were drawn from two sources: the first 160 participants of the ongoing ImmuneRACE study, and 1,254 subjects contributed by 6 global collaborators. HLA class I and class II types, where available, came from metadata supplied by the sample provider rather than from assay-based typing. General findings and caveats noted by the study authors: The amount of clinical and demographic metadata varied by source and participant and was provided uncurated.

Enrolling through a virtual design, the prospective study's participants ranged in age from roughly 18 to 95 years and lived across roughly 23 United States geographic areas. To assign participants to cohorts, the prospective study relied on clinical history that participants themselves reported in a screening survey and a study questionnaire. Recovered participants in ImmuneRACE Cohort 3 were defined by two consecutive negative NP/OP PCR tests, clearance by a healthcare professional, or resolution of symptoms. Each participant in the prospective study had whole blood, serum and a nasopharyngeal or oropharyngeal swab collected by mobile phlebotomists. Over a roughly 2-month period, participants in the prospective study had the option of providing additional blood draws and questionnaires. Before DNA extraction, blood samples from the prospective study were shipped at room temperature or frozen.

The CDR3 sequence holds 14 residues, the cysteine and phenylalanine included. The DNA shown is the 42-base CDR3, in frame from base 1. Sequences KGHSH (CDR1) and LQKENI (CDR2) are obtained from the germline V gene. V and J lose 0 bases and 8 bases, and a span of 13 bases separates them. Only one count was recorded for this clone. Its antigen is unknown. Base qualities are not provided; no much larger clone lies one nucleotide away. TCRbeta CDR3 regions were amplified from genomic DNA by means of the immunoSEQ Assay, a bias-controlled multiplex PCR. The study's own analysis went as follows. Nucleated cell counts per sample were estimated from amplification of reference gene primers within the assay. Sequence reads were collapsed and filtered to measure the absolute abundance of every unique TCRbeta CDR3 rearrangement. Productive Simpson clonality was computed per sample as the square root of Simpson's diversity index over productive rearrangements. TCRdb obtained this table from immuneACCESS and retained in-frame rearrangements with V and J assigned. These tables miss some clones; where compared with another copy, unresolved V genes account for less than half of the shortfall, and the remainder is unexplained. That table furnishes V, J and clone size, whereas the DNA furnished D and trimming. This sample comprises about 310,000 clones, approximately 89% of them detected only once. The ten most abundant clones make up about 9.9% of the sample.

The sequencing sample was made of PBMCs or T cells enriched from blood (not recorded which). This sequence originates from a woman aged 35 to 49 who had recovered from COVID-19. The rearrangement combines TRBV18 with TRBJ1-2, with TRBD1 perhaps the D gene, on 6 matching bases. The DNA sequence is TGTGCCAGCTCACCACCGAGCGGGGGCTGGGGCTACACCTTC. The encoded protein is CASSPPSGGWGYTF.